This is a list of T cell receptor beta chains from one sample in a study of shared clonotypes between healthy human individuals. Assay: immunoSEQ multiplex PCR; the TCRdb copy retains only in-frame clones and omits some. The data contain millions of clones, about 92% of them singletons. Sequencing was carried out using naive CD8+ T cells from PBMCs. These receptors were obtained from a man aged 18 to 30 in good health. Some clones in this sample may be carry-over from other donors' samples. CDR3s include the opening cysteine and the closing phenylalanine or tryptophan. A D gene is named only where the DNA matches it firmly. Clone size is shown for a subset of rows, as once, few, many or a class of expanded clone.

TRBV9	NA	TRBJ2-1	NA	TGTGCCAGCAGCGGAGCCGGGGCCGTCGATGAGCAGTTCTTC	CASSGAGAVDEQFF
TRBV9	TRBD2	TRBJ2-2	NA	TGTGCCAGCAGCCCCCCTAGCGGGAGGGGCGGGGAGCTGTTTTTT	CASSPPSGRGGELFF
TRBV29-1	TRBD1	TRBJ2-1	NA	TGCAGCGTTGAATTGGGCAGGGGGCCCTACAATGAGCAGTTCTTC	CSVELGRGPYNEQFF
TRBV6-6	TRBD1	TRBJ2-3	NA	TGTGCCAGCGGGGACAGGACTCTCCCAGATACGCAGTATTTT	CASGDRTLPDTQYF
TRBV14	NA	TRBJ2-5	few	TGTGCCAGCAGCCAAGATCCCAGGAGATCCCAAGAGACCCAGTACTTC	CASSQDPRRSQETQYF
TRBV4-3	NA	TRBJ2-1	once	TGCGCCAGCAGCCAAGATAGGGTAGCCCACAATGAGCAGTTCTTC	CASSQDRVAHNEQFF
TRBV18	NA	TRBJ2-1	NA	TGTGCCAGCTCACCACGGGATCACCCCCCGTCCTACAATGAGCAGTTCTTC	CASSPRDHPPSYNEQFF
TRBV28	NA	TRBJ2-7	NA	TGTGCCAGCAGTTCGCTAAGCTCGAGAGAGCAGTACTTC	CASSSLSSREQYF
TRBV27	NA	TRBJ1-1	NA	TGTGCCAGCAGTTCGGGAAGGGGCACTGAAGCTTTCTTT	CASSSGRGTEAFF
TRBV7-9	NA	TRBJ2-7	NA	TGTGCCAGCAGCCGCCCCGGGACGGGAGCTTACGAGCAGTACTTC	CASSRPGTGAYEQYF
TRBV7-9	TRBD1	TRBJ2-7	NA	TGTGCCAGCAGTGACCGATCCGGGACAGACACCTACGAGCAGTACTTC	CASSDRSGTDTYEQYF
TRBV29-1	TRBD1	TRBJ2-3	NA	TGCAGCGTTGTGGGACAGGGCCGGGATACGCAGTATTTT	CSVVGQGRDTQYF
TRBV6-5	NA	TRBJ2-7	once	TGTGCCAGCAGTTACGCGACGCAGAGCTCCTACGAGCAGTACTTC	CASSYATQSSYEQYF
TRBV4-1	NA	TRBJ2-1	NA	TGCGCCAGCAGCTCGCCCACAGGGAGCTCCTACAATGAGCAGTTCTTC	CASSSPTGSSYNEQFF
TRBV9	NA	TRBJ1-1	NA	TGTGCCAGCAGCCCGAAACCGGTGGTAGGCACTGAAGCTTTCTTT	CASSPKPVVGTEAFF
TRBV11-3	NA	TRBJ1-2	once	TGTGCCAGCAGCCACCCGGTGGGTTATTCCGGCAGGGGATCAAACTATGGCTACACCTTC	CASSHPVGYSGRGSNYGYTF
TRBV15	NA	TRBJ2-3	NA	TGTGCCACCCTTGGCACAGATACGCAGTATTTT	CATLGTDTQYF
TRBV7-6	TRBD1	TRBJ2-7	NA	TGTGCCAGCAGCCCTTTCGGGACAGGGGGCTACGAGCAGTACTTC	CASSPFGTGGYEQYF
TRBV19	NA	TRBJ2-3	NA	TGTGCCAGTAGTATAGGTTCGACCTCGGATACGCAGTATTTT	CASSIGSTSDTQYF
TRBV7-9	TRBD2	TRBJ2-7	NA	TGTGCCAGCAGCTTAAGGGGAGGCGGGGGGCGGAACGACGAGCAGTACTTC	CASSLRGGGGRNDEQYF
TRBV4-1	NA	TRBJ2-2	NA	TGCGCCAGCAGCCAAGTGCTCGGGGGGCGGGAGCTGTTTTTT	CASSQVLGGRELFF
TRBV25-1	NA	TRBJ1-1	NA	TGTGCCAGCAGTGATGGTTTTGAAGCTTTCTTT	CASSDGFEAFF
TRBV7-9	TRBD1	TRBJ1-2	NA	TGTGCCAGCAGCCCCAAGGGACAGCAAAATCGCTACACCTTC	CASSPKGQQNRYTF
TRBV6-4	NA	TRBJ1-1	NA	TGTGCCAGCAAAAGTGGCACTGAAGCTTTCTTT	CASKSGTEAFF
TRBV28	NA	TRBJ1-1	NA	TGTGCCACCATATGGGGCACTGAAGCTTTCTTT	CATIWGTEAFF
TRBV7-9	TRBD1	TRBJ2-7	NA	TGTGCCAGTACGGACAGGGCTTACGAGCAGTACTTC	CASTDRAYEQYF
TRBV5-1	TRBD2	TRBJ2-1	NA	TGCGCCAGCAGCTTGGGGCTAGCGGGATACAGCTCCTACAATGAGCAGTTCTTC	CASSLGLAGYSSYNEQFF